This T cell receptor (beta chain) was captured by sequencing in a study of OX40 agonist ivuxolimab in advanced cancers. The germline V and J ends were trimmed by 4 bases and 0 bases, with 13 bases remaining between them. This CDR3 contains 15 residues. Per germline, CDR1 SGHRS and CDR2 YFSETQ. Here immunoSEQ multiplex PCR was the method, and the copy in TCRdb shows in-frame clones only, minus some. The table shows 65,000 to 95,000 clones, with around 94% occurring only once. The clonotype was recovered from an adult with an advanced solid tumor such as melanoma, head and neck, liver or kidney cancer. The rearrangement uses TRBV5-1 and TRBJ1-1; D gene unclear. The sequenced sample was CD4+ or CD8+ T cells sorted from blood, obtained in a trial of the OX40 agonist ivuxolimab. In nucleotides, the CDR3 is TGCGCCAGCAGCGCCCCAGAAAAGATGAACACTGAAGCTTTCTTT. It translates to CASSAPEKMNTEAFF.